Described below is a single T cell receptor (beta chain) sequence and its context. The data derive from a study of PD-L1 blockade in urothelial cancer. Study-wide context: Males with bladder-origin urothelial cancer made up about 90% of the roughly 30 patients. The median T cell count in blood samples was some 150,000. Blood analyses occurred 3 weeks (second dose) and 6 weeks post treatment start.

There are 16 residues in the CDR3. Trimming cost V 0 bases and J 3 bases; bases outside gene matches: 5. Per germline, CDR1 MNHNS and CDR2 SASEGT. Clones were read by immunoSEQ multiplex PCR, and TCRdb kept only the in-frame ones, dropping some. The data hold roughly 40,000 clones, with 70% to 90% observed a single time. Time point indicated: pretreatment peripheral blood. This chain joins TRBV6-1 and TRBJ2-7; TRBD2 matches 10 bases. The receptor was isolated from a donor older than 35 with urothelial cancer. The sample consisted of PBMCs, taken around atezolizumab (anti-PD-L1) treatment. DNA for the CDR3: TGTGCCAGCAGTGAAGCGAGCGGGAGGGCCCTCTACGAGCAGTACTTC. It codes for CASSEASGRALYEQYF.